Sequencing of this T cell receptor (beta chain) was carried out in a study of beta chain features in type 1 diabetes. Expressed TCRB transcripts were sequenced because the isolated RNA had all been reverse transcribed beforehand. Data came from immunoSEQ multiplex PCR; TCRdb stores just in-frame clones and leaves some out. The profile shows some 190,000 clones, about 8% of them singletons. About this clone: Its antigen remains unknown.

Study-wide results and caveats: Type 1 diabetes patients had VDJ junctions that carried fewer insertions and more deletions. A moderate, significant TCRB CDR3 shortening appeared in type 1 diabetes across four CD4+ subsets. The naive, central memory and Treg TCRB repertoires of patients appeared to be more similar to one another than those of healthy donors.

The CDR3 spans 13 residues. Germline V lookup: CDR1 SGHRS, CDR2 YFSETQ. V lost 2 bases and J 2 bases, leaving 7 bases between the germline ends. The sequence was obtained from a woman in her 40s with type 1 diabetes. The chain carries TRBV5-1 and TRBJ1-2; D not certain. Sequencing input: central memory CD4+ T cells from blood. CDR3 protein: CASSLEANYGYTF. The CDR3 DNA reads TGCGCCAGCAGCTTAGAGGCGAACTATGGCTACACCTTC.